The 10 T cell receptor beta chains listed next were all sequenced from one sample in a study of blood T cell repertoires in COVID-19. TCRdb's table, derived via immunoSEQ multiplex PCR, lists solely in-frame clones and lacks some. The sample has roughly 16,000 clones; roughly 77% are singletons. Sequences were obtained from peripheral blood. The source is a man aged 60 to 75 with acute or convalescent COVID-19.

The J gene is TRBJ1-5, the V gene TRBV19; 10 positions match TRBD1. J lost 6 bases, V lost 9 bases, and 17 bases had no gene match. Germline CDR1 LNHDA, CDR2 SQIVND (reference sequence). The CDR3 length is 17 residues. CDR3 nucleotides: TGTGCCAGCAGATCTGATCGGACAGGGGGAAGATCTCAGCCCCAGCATTTT. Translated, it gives CASRSDRTGGRSQPQHF. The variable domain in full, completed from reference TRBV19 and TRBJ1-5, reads DGGITQSPKYLFRKEGQNVTLSCEQNLNHDAMYWYRQDPGQGLRLIYYSQIVNDFQKGDIAEGYSVSREKKESFPLTVTSAQKNPTAFYLCASRSDRTGGRSQPQHFGDGTRLSIL.

The CDR3 here is CASTTTGHNQPQHF. The CDR3 DNA sequence: TGTGCCAGCACCACTACAGGGCACAATCAGCCCCAGCATTTT. This chain uses TRBV28 with TRBJ1-5, with D perhaps matching TRBD1 (6 bases). With 7 bases removed from V and 3 bases from J, the gap between germline ends came to 13 bases. This CDR3 has 14 residues. From germline, CDR1 is MDHEN and CDR2 SYDVKM.

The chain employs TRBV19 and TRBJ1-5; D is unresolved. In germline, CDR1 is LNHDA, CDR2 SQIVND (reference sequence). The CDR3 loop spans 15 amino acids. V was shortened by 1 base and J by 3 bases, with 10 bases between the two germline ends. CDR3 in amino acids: CASSIGAALNQPQHF. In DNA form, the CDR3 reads TGTGCCAGTAGTATAGGAGCAGCGCTCAATCAGCCCCAGCATTTT.

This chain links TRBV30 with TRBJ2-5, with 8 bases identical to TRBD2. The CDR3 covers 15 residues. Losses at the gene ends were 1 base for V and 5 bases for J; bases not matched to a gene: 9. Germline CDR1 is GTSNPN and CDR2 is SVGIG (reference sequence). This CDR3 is CAWSGGTGGHETQYF. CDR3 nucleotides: TGTGCCTGGAGTGGGGGAACGGGGGGGCACGAGACCCAGTACTTC.

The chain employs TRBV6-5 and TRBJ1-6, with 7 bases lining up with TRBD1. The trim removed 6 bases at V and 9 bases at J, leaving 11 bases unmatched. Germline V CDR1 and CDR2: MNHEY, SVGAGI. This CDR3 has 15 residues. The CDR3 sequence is CASSLQGRGGSPLHF. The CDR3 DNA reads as TGTGCCAGCAGCTTACAGGGGCGAGGAGGTTCACCCCTCCACTTT.

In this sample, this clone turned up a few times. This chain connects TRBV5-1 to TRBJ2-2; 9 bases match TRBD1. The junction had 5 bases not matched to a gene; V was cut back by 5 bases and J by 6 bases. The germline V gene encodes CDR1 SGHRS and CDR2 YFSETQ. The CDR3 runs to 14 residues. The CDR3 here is CASRVQGAPGELFF. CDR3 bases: TGCGCCAGCAGGGTACAGGGGGCACCCGGGGAGCTGTTTTTT.

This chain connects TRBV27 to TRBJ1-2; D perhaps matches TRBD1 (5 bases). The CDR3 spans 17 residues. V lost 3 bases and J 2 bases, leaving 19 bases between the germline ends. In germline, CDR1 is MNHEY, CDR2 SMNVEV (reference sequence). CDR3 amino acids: CASSLRSAGLANYGYTF. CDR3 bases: TGTGCCAGCAGTTTGCGTTCGGCAGGGCTTGCGAACTATGGCTACACCTTC.

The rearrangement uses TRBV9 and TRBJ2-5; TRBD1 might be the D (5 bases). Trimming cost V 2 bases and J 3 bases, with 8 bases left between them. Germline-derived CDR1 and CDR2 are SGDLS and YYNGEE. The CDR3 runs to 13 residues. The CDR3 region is CASSVRAKETQYF. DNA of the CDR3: TGTGCCAGCAGCGTCAGGGCCAAAGAGACCCAGTACTTC. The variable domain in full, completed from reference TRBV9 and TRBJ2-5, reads DSGVTQTPKHLITATGQRVTLRCSPRSGDLSVYWYQQSLDQGLQFLIQYYNGEERAKGNILERFSAQQFPDLHSELNLSSLELGDSALYFCASSVRAKETQYFGPGTRLLVL.

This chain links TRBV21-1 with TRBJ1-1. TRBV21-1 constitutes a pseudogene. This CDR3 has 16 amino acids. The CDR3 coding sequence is TGTGCCAGCAGCAAAAGTTCTGAGCGGTTAACGGCTGAAGCTTTCTTT. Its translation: CASSKSSERLTAEAFF.

The DNA for the CDR3 is TGTGCCAGCAGCTTAGGGCAGGTCCTAACCACTGAAGCTTTCTTT. Encoded protein: CASSLGQVLTTEAFF. The V call is TRBV7-9, the J call TRBJ1-1; no clear D gene. The CDR3 is 15 amino acids. Trimming pared 1 base from V and 4 bases from J, leaving 13 bases between. Germline-derived CDR1 and CDR2 are SEHNR and FQNEAQ (reference sequence).